These 15 T cell receptor beta chains share one sample of origin, sequenced in a study of radiation and T cells in renal cell carcinoma (dated by TCRdb to the early 2020s). The library was made by the immunoSEQ multiplex PCR assay. TCRdb's version of the immuneACCESS table is confined to in-frame rearrangements and falls short of the full clone set. An unresolved V gene accounts for under half of the shortfall where checked; the remainder is of unknown origin. This sample holds 100,000 to 150,000 clones; around 82% were observed only once. Of the sample, roughly 6.2% is held by the ten largest clones. The time point label, read with the paper, signifies: blood 2 weeks post-SBRT. The label giving this sample's treatment or condition can be read as: 15 Gy SBRT to primary tumor, nephrectomy 4 weeks later. This specimen consisted of blood, obtained from a patient whose treatment included radiotherapy and nephrectomy. These receptors were collected from a man in his fifties or sixties with renal cell carcinoma.

The sample holds a few counts of this clone. CDR3: CASSYSTTGGDEYF. CDR3 sequence (DNA): TGTGCCAGCAGTTACTCGACGACAGGGGGCGATGAGTACTTC. The J gene is TRBJ2-7, the V gene TRBV6-5; 10 nucleotides match TRBD1. Unmatched junction bases numbered 7, after V lost 0 bases and J lost 11 bases. Germline V CDR1 and CDR2: MNHEY, SVGAGI. The length of the CDR3 is 14 residues.

The rearrangement joins TRBV10-3 to TRBJ2-7; D gene unclear. This CDR3 has 12 amino acids. CDR1 and CDR2 from the germline V gene are ENHRY and SYGVKD. V lost 4 bases and J 9 bases, leaving 13 bases between the germline ends. CDR3 sequence: CAISATLQGQYF. The CDR3, as DNA: TGTGCCATCAGTGCGACCCTACAAGGGCAGTACTTC.

This rearrangement joins TRBV6-1 to TRBJ2-3; D is unclear. Trimming took off 3 bases at V and 6 bases at J, with 22 bases between the two ends. In germline, CDR1 is MNHNS, CDR2 SASEGT. This CDR3 comprises 17 residues. The DNA of the CDR3 is TGTGCCAGCAGTGAGGACGGACCCTTACCTTTTGTCGATACGCAGTATTTT. It is translated as CASSEDGPLPFVDTQYF.

The chain carries TRBV9 and TRBJ1-1; a weak D match, TRBD1 (6 bases). Trimming shortened V by 4 bases and J by 4 bases, and 17 bases separated the two germline ends. The CDR3 spans 15 residues. Per germline, CDR1 SGDLS and CDR2 YYNGEE. The CDR3 DNA sequence: TGTGCCAGCAGCACCTCCGACGGGGGGGCCACTGAAGCTTTCTTT. Amino acids: CASSTSDGGATEAFF.

The chain employs TRBV7-2 and TRBJ1-2; 7 bases agree with TRBD1. Germline assignment: CDR1 SGHTA and CDR2 FQGNSA. The V and J ends lost 5 bases and 7 bases, in that order; junction bases with no gene match: 10. The CDR3 covers 14 residues. Written as DNA, the CDR3 is TGTGCCAGCAGCCACGACAGGGTAGCGAGTGGCTACACCTTC. It yields the protein CASSHDRVASGYTF.

The chain links TRBV11-2 to TRBJ1-1; no clear D. V lost 1 base and J 1 base, leaving 7 bases between the germline ends. This CDR3 comprises 14 residues. Germline values: CDR1 SGHAT, CDR2 FQNNGV. CDR3 bases: TGTGCCAGCAGCTTAGGCGGATCGAACACTGAAGCTTTCTTT. Translation gives CASSLGGSNTEAFF.

The chain has TRBV28 and TRBJ2-1, with no clear D. This CDR3 comprises 11 residues. In germline, CDR1 is MDHEN, CDR2 SYDVKM. V dropped 4 bases and J dropped 5 bases, with 3 bases sitting between them. The CDR3: CASSYHNEQFF. The CDR3 DNA follows: TGTGCCAGCAGTTACCACAATGAGCAGTTCTTC. The full variable domain, rest sourced from reference TRBV28 and TRBJ2-1, is DVKVTQSSRYLVKRTGEKVFLECVQDMDHENMFWYRQDPGLGLRLIYFSYDVKMKEKGDIPEGYSVSREKKERFSLILESASTNQTSMYLCASSYHNEQFFGPGTRLTVL.

The genes are TRBV6-5 and TRBJ1-5; D is ambiguous. Germline lookup yields CDR1 MNHEY and CDR2 SVGAGI. With 5 bases removed from V and 0 bases from J, the gap between germline ends came to 11 bases. The CDR3 is made up of 15 amino acids. The CDR3 reads CASSPSWSSNQPQHF. CDR3 DNA sequence: TGTGCCAGCAGTCCTTCTTGGAGTAGCAATCAGCCCCAGCATTTT.

The chain carries TRBV5-5 and TRBJ1-6, with a possible D match to TRBD1 (6 bases). Deletions cut 2 bases from V and 10 bases from J, with 16 bases between. This CDR3 has 15 residues. Per the germline V gene, CDR1 is SGHKS and CDR2 is YYEKEE (reference sequence). The CDR3 region is CASSFPGATLSPLHF. As DNA, the CDR3 is TGTGCCAGCAGCTTCCCGGGGGCCACATTGTCACCCCTCCACTTT.

This chain connects TRBV2 to TRBJ2-7; 8 bases line up with TRBD2. Germline CDR1 SNHLY, CDR2 FYNNEI. This CDR3 is 15 amino acids long. The V and J ends lost 3 bases and 2 bases, in that order; junction bases with no gene match: 6. The chain's CDR3 is CASSEALAAPYEQYF. Written as DNA, the CDR3 is TGTGCCAGCAGTGAGGCACTAGCGGCCCCCTACGAGCAGTACTTC. The whole variable domain, filled in from reference TRBV2 and TRBJ2-7, reads EPEVTQTPSHQVTQMGQEVILRCVPISNHLYFYWYRQILGQKVEFLVSFYNNEISEKSEIFDDQFSVERPDGSNFTLKIRSTKLEDSAMYFCASSEALAAPYEQYFGPGTRLTVT.

The genes are TRBV13 and TRBJ1-1; the match to TRBD1 covers 9 bases. With V trimmed by 5 bases and J by 1 base, 5 bases remained unmatched. The germline V gene has CDR1 PRHDT and CDR2 FYEKMQ (reference sequence). CDR3 size: 15 residues. The CDR3 nucleotides are TGTGCCAGCAGCCCGGAGGACAGGGGGAACACTGAAGCTTTCTTT. Amino acid sequence: CASSPEDRGNTEAFF.

The chain uses TRBV9 and TRBJ2-1, with 10 bases fitting TRBD2. Losses at the gene ends were 4 bases for V and 3 bases for J; bases not matched to a gene: 4. CDR1 and CDR2 from the germline V gene are SGDLS and YYNGEE. The CDR3 spans 15 residues. CDR3 DNA: TGTGCCAGCAGCTTACGACTAGCGGGCTACAATGAGCAGTTCTTC. This encodes CASSLRLAGYNEQFF. Supplemented by reference TRBV9 and TRBJ2-1, the full variable domain reads DSGVTQTPKHLITATGQRVTLRCSPRSGDLSVYWYQQSLDQGLQFLIQYYNGEERAKGNILERFSAQQFPDLHSELNLSSLELGDSALYFCASSLRLAGYNEQFFGPGTRLTVL.

V is TRBV5-1 and J is TRBJ2-3; D is uncertain. The V end lost 0 bases, the J end lost 0 bases, and 5 bases lay between the germline ends. The length of the CDR3 is 14 residues. CDR1 and CDR2 from the germline V gene are SGHRS and YFSETQ. As DNA, the CDR3 is TGCGCCAGCAGCTTGGGATCTAGCACAGATACGCAGTATTTT. Its protein product is CASSLGSSTDTQYF.

Only one count was recorded for this clone. V and J are TRBV2 and TRBJ2-3; D is unclear. This CDR3 spans 16 amino acids. Germline V gene data show CDR1 as SNHLY and CDR2 as FYNNEI. V lost 6 bases and J lost 4, with 20 bases in between. This chain's CDR3 is CASSQRMGFGSDTQYF. The DNA for the CDR3 is TGTGCCAGCAGCCAAAGGATGGGGTTTGGATCAGATACGCAGTATTTT.

The gene calls are TRBV14 and TRBJ2-5; D gene unclear. Germline CDR1 and CDR2: SGHDN and FVKESK. V was clipped by 5 bases and J by 4 bases, with 8 bases between them. CDR3 length: 12 amino acids. This chain's CDR3 is CASSKAIETQYF. Written as DNA, the CDR3 is TGTGCCAGCAGCAAAGCGATAGAGACCCAGTACTTC.